This T cell receptor (beta chain) was observed in a study of blood T cell repertoires in COVID-19. The wider study: The study drew acute and convalescent COVID-19 samples from the United States, Italy and Spain. Sources were T cells, B-cell-depleted T cells, or PBMCs; the material itself was cDNA or gDNA.

Trimming took off 1 base at V and 2 bases at J, with 5 bases between the two ends. The CDR3 has 13 amino acids. Germline V gene lookup returns CDR1 SGHVS and CDR2 FQNEAQ. Methods used by the authors: How many nucleated cells were present was estimated from reference gene primer amplification. Using immunoSEQ multiplex PCR, the repertoire was profiled, and TCRdb retains in-frame clones only, with some absent. V and J calls and clone size follow that table, whereas D and trimming were derived from the DNA. The sample contains some 120,000 clones, about 89% of which appear only once. The chain links TRBV7-8 to TRBJ1-1; D uncertain. The sequencing sample was made of peripheral blood. The receptor comes from a woman aged 55 to 70 with acute or convalescent COVID-19. The CDR3 DNA follows: TGTGCCAGCAGCTTAGAACTAAACACTGAAGCTTTCTTT. Translating it yields CASSLELNTEAFF.